The source of this T cell receptor (beta chain) is a study of vaccination effects on CD4 cells after COVID-19. Study details: Participants completed two doses of the BNT162b2 or mRNA-1273 vaccine. Notes on the study in general: No early post-infection timepoints were available in the study, which also included few convalescent patients. Whether induced by infection or by vaccine, clones showed marked clonal contraction late after vaccination.

Viral peptide pools were used in the ViraFEST assay to expand antigen-specific CD4+ T cells, and sequencing came afterward. Isolating CD4+ T cells followed around nine days of culture. Neither prior SARS-CoV-2 infection nor positive nucleocapsid antibodies were present in the vaccine recipients. In culture with 10 IU/ml IL-2 and 9 to 10 ug/ml peptides, PBMC were grown at 1.5 million to 2 million per well. Germline V gene sequence: CDR1 SEHNR, CDR2 FQNEAQ (reference sequence). J lost 9 bases, V lost 4 bases, and 3 bases had no gene match. The CDR3 is made up of 13 amino acids. TCRdb keeps only in-frame clones here, not all; method: immunoSEQ multiplex PCR. Altogether about 22,000 clones are present, under 85% being singletons, with the ten largest covering 20% to 30%. As concerns this clone: The antigen is not known.

This specimen was CD4+ T cells from PBMCs cultured with HCoV-NL63 spike peptides, taken before COVID-19 vaccination. The chain joins TRBV7-9 to TRBJ2-3; 11 nucleotides agree with TRBD1. This receptor was taken from a human donor who received a COVID-19 vaccine. The CDR3 region has the DNA TGTGCCAGCAGCTATGGACAGGGGGCAACGCAGTATTTT. Protein product: CASSYGQGATQYF.